Below, 17 T cell receptor beta chains from the same sample are listed, as sequenced in a study of shared clonotypes between healthy human individuals (TCRdb year 2020). Receptors were amplified or captured by the immunoSEQ multiplex PCR assay. TCRdb limited this immuneACCESS table to in-frame rearrangements with V and J called. A share of clones is missing; checked studies link under half to unresolved V genes, and the rest is unexplained. In this sample the table shows a few million clones, approximately 94% of which occur a single time. Clones ranked in the top ten supply over 0.12% of the sample. Material: naive CD4+ T cells sorted from blood. Taken with the paper, the label for cell subset or site translates to: CD45RA+ positively selected. Every receptor here comes from a man aged 18 to 30 in good health.

This sequence joins TRBV10-3 and TRBJ1-1, with 8 bases that match TRBD1. Trimming removed 2 bases from V and 2 bases from J; junction bases left unmatched: 4. Germline assignment: CDR1 ENHRY and CDR2 SYGVKD. The CDR3 is 15 amino acids. CDR3 nucleotides: TGTGCCATCAGTGAGAGGACAGGGTCAAACACTGAAGCTTTCTTT. It encodes CAISERTGSNTEAFF.

This chain joins TRBV7-6 and TRBJ1-1; TRBD1 matches at 7 bases. The length of the CDR3 is 14 residues. The germline gives CDR1 SGHVS, CDR2 FNYEAQ. The junction had 7 bases not matched to a gene; V was cut back by 5 bases and J by 4 bases. The CDR3 DNA is TGTGCCAGCAGCCGCACAGGGGTGGGCACTGAAGCTTTCTTT. Residues: CASSRTGVGTEAFF.

This chain joins TRBV27 and TRBJ2-7; D is ambiguous. V was clipped by 2 bases and J by 2 bases, with 10 bases between them. Per germline, CDR1 MNHEY and CDR2 SMNVEV (reference sequence). This CDR3 region has 14 residues. This CDR3 is CASSLGGRTYEQYF. The CDR3 bases are TGTGCCAGCAGTTTAGGCGGCAGGACCTACGAGCAGTACTTC.

DNA for the CDR3: TGTGCCAGCAGTGAAAGTACAGAAGACATTCAGTACTTC. This gives the protein CASSESTEDIQYF. J is TRBJ2-4 and V is TRBV6-1; D call uncertain. The germline V gene encodes CDR1 MNHNS and CDR2 SASEGT. The CDR3 contains 13 residues. V was cut by 2 bases and J by 8 bases, with 10 bases left in between.

The CDR3 sequence is CAISPGTGEYEQYF. The CDR3 DNA follows: TGTGCCATCAGCCCCGGGACAGGGGAATACGAGCAGTACTTC. The rearrangement uses TRBV10-3 and TRBJ2-7; TRBD1 agrees at 10 bases. CDR3 length equals 14 residues. The germline V gene has CDR1 ENHRY and CDR2 SYGVKD. V shed 6 bases and J 4 bases; nucleotides not matched to a gene: 6.

The chain couples TRBV9 to TRBJ1-6, with D uncertain. The CDR3 totals 13 residues. V dropped 0 bases and J dropped 8 bases, with 6 bases sitting between them. CDR1 is SGDLS, CDR2 YYNGEE, per germline. The CDR3 reads CASSVDRDSPLHF. For the CDR3, the DNA is TGTGCCAGCAGCGTAGATCGGGATTCACCCCTCCACTTT.

The chain combines TRBV7-2 with TRBJ2-2; 8 positions match TRBD1. The V segment lost 4 bases and the J segment 7 bases; nucleotides outside the gene matches: 8. The CDR3 is 15 residues long. Germline CDR1 is SGHTA and CDR2 is FQGNSA. The CDR3 region has the DNA TGTGCCAGCAGCTCAGGACAGGGAGGAGGCGGGGAGCTGTTTTTT. Its translation is CASSSGQGGGGELFF.

This chain connects TRBV5-4 to TRBJ2-2; D gene uncertain. The CDR3 is 15 amino acids. V shed 3 bases and J shed 0 bases, with 9 bases lying between them. Germline V CDR1 and CDR2: SGHNT, YYREEE (reference sequence). Written as DNA, the CDR3 is TGTGCCAGCAGCTGGGCCTTACCGAACACCGGGGAGCTGTTTTTT. Translated, it gives CASSWALPNTGELFF. Variable domain in full (rest from reference TRBV5-4 and TRBJ2-2): ETGVTQSPTHLIKTRGQQVTLRCSSQSGHNTVSWYQQALGQGPQFIFQYYREEENGRGNFPPRFSGLQFPNYSSELNVNALELDDSALYLCASSWALPNTGELFFGEGSRLTVL.

This clone was seen just once. This rearrangement joins TRBV10-3 to TRBJ1-2; D is uncertain. This CDR3 has 13 residues. V lost 4 bases and J 2 bases, leaving 8 bases between the germline ends. Germline CDR1 and CDR2: ENHRY and SYGVKD. CDR3 nucleotide sequence: TGTGCCATCAGTGGTCGGAAGAACTATGGCTACACCTTC. Protein: CAISGRKNYGYTF.

About this clone itself: The same CDR3 can be traced to other DNA sequences in this sample. The chain carries TRBV18 and TRBJ1-3; D unresolved. Germline CDR1 reads KGHSH; CDR2 reads LQKENI. The CDR3 extends over 15 amino acids. Trimming pared 1 base from V and 0 bases from J, leaving 7 bases between. For the CDR3, the DNA is TGTGCCAGCTCACCACAGGGCCTCTCTGGAAACACCATATATTTT. It encodes CASSPQGLSGNTIYF.

This clone was detected only once. CDR3 amino acids: CASSRYGQGSTEAFF. CDR3 bases: TGTGCCAGCAGTCGTTACGGACAGGGGAGCACTGAAGCTTTCTTT. The gene calls are TRBV6-5 and TRBJ1-1, with TRBD1 identical over 9 bases. Germline-derived CDR1 and CDR2 are MNHEY and SVGAGI. This CDR3 is built from 15 residues. The V gene end was trimmed by 5 bases and the J gene end by 4 bases; junction bases not matched to a gene: 8.

V is TRBV7-8 and J is TRBJ1-6; 9 bases line up with TRBD1. CDR3 size: 14 residues. V was clipped by 5 bases and J by 8 bases; unmatched bases: 4. CDR1 and CDR2 (germline): SGHVS, FQNEAQ. DNA of the CDR3: TGTGCCAGCAGCCGGACAGGGGTCGATTCACCCCTCCACTTT. It is translated as CASSRTGVDSPLHF.

The genes are TRBV7-9 and TRBJ2-7; perhaps TRBD2 as D (5 bases). Deletions cut 8 bases from V and 1 base from J, with 21 bases between. The CDR3 consists of 16 residues. CDR1 and CDR2 from the germline V gene are SEHNR and FQNEAQ (reference sequence). Written as DNA, the CDR3 is TGTGCCAGCTCCAAGGGAGCACGCTCCTTATCCTACGAGCAGTACTTC. Its translation: CASSKGARSLSYEQYF. Complete variable domain (other parts from reference TRBV7-9 and TRBJ2-7): DTGVSQNPRHKITKRGQNVTFRCDPISEHNRLYWYRQTLGQGPEFLTYFQNEAQLEKSRLLSDRFSAERPKGSFSTLEIQRTEQGDSAMYLCASSKGARSLSYEQYFGPGTRLTVT.

For this clone: At one boundary the junction diverges from the germline segment, which might be a read error. This rearrangement joins TRBV5-4 to TRBJ2-6; a weak D match, TRBD1 (6 bases). The CDR3 runs to 16 residues. In germline, CDR1 is SGHNT, CDR2 YYREEE (reference sequence). As DNA, the CDR3 is TGCGCCAGCAGCCAAGAGGGGACACCTGGTTTGAACGTCCTGACTTTC. Translation: CASSQEGTPGLNVLTF.

The chain carries TRBV27 and TRBJ1-2; D is ambiguous. Deletions cut 2 bases from V and 5 bases from J, with 3 bases between. The germline V gene encodes CDR1 MNHEY and CDR2 SMNVEV (reference sequence). The CDR3 has 11 residues. The CDR3: CASSLKYGYTF. CDR3 DNA: TGTGCCAGCAGTTTAAAATATGGCTACACCTTC.

This clone came up once. The CDR3 region is CASSQDGSSEQYF. DNA for the CDR3: TGCGCCAGCAGCCAAGATGGGAGCTCCGAGCAGTACTTC. This chain connects TRBV4-3 to TRBJ2-7; maybe TRBD2 (5 bases). The germline V gene has CDR1 LGHNA and CDR2 YSLEER. The CDR3 is made up of 13 amino acids. The V end lost 0 bases, the J end lost 6 bases, and 9 bases lay between the germline ends.

The chain combines TRBV5-1 with TRBJ2-5; perhaps TRBD2 as D (6 bases). V was trimmed by 6 bases and J by 2 bases, leaving 11 bases between them. The CDR3 spans 13 residues. The V gene's germline CDR1 is SGHRS and CDR2 YFSETQ. CDR3 bases: TGCGCCAGCAAAGCCCTAGCGCAAGAGACCCAGTACTTC. This encodes CASKALAQETQYF. The entire variable domain, with the rest obtained from reference TRBV5-1 and TRBJ2-5, is as follows: KAGVTQTPRYLIKTRGQQVTLSCSPISGHRSVSWYQQTPGQGLQFLFEYFSETQRNKGNFPGRFSGRQFSNSRSEMNVSTLELGDSALYLCASKALAQETQYFGPGTRLLVL.